This TCR beta chain is drawn from a study of human T cells and chemical hapten exposure. Concerning this clonotype itself: The antigen is unknown.

Authors' analysis steps: Per-sample TCR counts ranged from roughly 23,224 to 750,000, median around 100,000. TCRdb re-analysed the RACE reads in MiXCR, keeping a single row per CDR3 protein. The V and J calls and clone size are TCRdb's, not the authors'. The repertoire includes about 120,000 distinct CDR3 sequences, 12% of them detected once, and 1.4% sits in the top ten. Deletions cut 8 bases from V and 2 bases from J, with 9 bases between. CDR3 length: 12 amino acids. The germline gives CDR1 LGHDT, CDR2 YNNKEL (reference sequence). The study's findings and limits: TCRs above 1 in 1000 frequency stayed constant with DPC sensitization. Relative to control repertoires, expanded TCRs gave rise to significantly more large CDR3 similarity clusters.

Time point denoted: patch test 1, 2 weeks after DPC sensitization. The treatment denotes: therapeutic diphenylcyclopropenone sensitization with weekly scalp DPC. Each patch-test visit's blood sample preceded patch application. The chain couples TRBV3-1 to TRBJ2-5, with a tentative D call TRBD1 (5 bases). This sequence was found in a woman aged 50 to 65 with alopecia areata. Some clones in this sample may be carry-over from other donors' samples. The sample here was whole blood, taken in connection with sensitization to the hapten diphenylcyclopropenone (DPC). CDR3 in amino acids: CASSRTQETQYF. DNA of the CDR3: TGTGCCAGCTCCAGGACACAAGAGACCCAGTACTTC.